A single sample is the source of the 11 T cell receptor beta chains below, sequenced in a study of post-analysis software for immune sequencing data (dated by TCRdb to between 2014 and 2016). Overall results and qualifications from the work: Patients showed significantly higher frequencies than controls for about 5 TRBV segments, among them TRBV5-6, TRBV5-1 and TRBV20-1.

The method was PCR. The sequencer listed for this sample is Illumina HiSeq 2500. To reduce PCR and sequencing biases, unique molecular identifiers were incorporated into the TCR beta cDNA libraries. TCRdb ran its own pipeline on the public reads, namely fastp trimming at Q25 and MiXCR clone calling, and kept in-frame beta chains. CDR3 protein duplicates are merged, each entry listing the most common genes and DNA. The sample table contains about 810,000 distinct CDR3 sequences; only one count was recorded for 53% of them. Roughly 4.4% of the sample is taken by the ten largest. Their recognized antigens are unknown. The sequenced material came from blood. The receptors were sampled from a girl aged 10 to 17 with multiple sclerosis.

The CDR3 DNA is TGTGCCAGCAGCGAAGGGGGGCCGGGGACCGGGGAGCTGTTTTTT. Amino acids: CASSEGGPGTGELFF. The V call is TRBV7-2, the J call TRBJ2-2; D may be TRBD1 or TRBD2 (6 bases each). Germline V CDR1 and CDR2: SGHTA, FQGNSA. This CDR3 contains 15 residues. V was clipped by 5 bases and J by 5 bases, with 15 bases between them.

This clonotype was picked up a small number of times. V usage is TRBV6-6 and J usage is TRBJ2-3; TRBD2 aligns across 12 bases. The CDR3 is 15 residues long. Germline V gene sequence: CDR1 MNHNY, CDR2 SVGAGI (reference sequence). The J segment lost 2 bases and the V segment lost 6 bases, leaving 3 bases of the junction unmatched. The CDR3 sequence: CASSRTSGITDTQYF. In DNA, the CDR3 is TGTGCCAGCAGCCGGACTAGCGGGATCACAGATACGCAGTATTTT.

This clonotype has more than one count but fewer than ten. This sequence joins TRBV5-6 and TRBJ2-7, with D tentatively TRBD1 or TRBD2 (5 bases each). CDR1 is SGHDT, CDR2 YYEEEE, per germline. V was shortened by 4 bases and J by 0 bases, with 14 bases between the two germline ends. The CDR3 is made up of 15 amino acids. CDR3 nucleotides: TGTGCCAGCAGCCACAAACCCGGGGCCTCCTACGAGCAGTACTTC. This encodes CASSHKPGASYEQYF.

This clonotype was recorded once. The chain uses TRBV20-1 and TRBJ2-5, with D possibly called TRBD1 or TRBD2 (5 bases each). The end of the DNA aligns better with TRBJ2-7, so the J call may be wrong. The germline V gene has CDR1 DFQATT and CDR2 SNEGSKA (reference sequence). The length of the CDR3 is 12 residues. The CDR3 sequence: CSASQWDHEQYF. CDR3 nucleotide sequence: TGCAGTGCTAGCCAGTGGGACCACGAGCAGTACTTC.

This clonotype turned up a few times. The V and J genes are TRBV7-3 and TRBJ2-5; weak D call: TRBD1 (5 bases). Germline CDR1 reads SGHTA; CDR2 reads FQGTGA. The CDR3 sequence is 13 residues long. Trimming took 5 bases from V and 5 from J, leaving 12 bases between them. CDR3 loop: CASSTNTGETQYF. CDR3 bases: TGTGCCAGCAGCACGAACACAGGCGAGACCCAGTACTTC. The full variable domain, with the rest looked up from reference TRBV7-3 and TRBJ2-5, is GAGVSQTPSNKVTEKGKYVELRCDPISGHTALYWYRQSLGQGPEFLIYFQGTGAADDSGLPNDRFFAVRPEGSVSTLKIQRTERGDSAVYLCASSTNTGETQYFGPGTRLLVL.

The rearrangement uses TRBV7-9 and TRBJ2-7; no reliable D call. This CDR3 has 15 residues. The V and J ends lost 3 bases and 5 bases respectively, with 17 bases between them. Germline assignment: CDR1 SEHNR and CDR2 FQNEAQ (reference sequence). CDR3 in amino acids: CASSFQGGLKDEQYF. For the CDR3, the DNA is TGTGCCAGCAGCTTCCAAGGCGGTTTAAAAGACGAGCAGTACTTC. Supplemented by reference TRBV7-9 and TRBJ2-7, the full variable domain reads DTGVSQNPRHKITKRGQNVTFRCDPISEHNRLYWYRQTLGQGPEFLTYFQNEAQLEKSRLLSDRFSAERPKGSFSTLEIQRTEQGDSAMYLCASSFQGGLKDEQYFGPGTRLTVT.

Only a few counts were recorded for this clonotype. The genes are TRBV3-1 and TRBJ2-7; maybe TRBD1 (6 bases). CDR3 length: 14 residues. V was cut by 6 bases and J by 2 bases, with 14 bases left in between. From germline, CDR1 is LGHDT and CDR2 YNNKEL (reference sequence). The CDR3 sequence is CASRPGTFAYEQYF. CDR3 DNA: TGTGCCAGCAGGCCCGGGACATTCGCCTACGAGCAGTACTTC.

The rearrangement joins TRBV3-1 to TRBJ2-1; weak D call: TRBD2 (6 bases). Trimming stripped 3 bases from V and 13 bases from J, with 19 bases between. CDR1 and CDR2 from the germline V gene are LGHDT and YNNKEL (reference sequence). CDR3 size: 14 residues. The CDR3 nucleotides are TGTGCCAGCAGCCATAGCGCGGGGTTGGTTGAACAGTTCTTC. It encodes CASSHSAGLVEQFF.

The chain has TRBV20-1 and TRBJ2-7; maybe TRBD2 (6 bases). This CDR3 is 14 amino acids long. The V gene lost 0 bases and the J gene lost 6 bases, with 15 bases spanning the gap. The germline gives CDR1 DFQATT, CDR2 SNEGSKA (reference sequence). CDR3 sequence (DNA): TGCAGTGCTAGAGACCCGGGACTTCCTCGCGAGCAGTACTTC. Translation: CSARDPGLPREQYF.

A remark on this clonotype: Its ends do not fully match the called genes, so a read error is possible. This CDR3 is CASSPEAHYGYTF. The CDR3 DNA follows: TGTGCCAGCAGTCCCGAGGCGCACTATGGTTACACCTTC. The chain joins TRBV12-3 or TRBV12-4 to TRBJ1-2; D is unclear. CDR3 size: 13 residues.

The CDR3 DNA reads TGCAGTGCTAGACTAGCGGGAGGGTTCCCCTCCTACAATGAGCAGTTCTTC. It translates to CSARLAGGFPSYNEQFF. The J gene is TRBJ2-1, the V gene TRBV20-1, with 12 bases that match TRBD2. The J segment lost 0 bases and the V segment lost 2 bases, leaving 5 bases of the junction unmatched. The CDR3 consists of 17 residues. CDR1 DFQATT and CDR2 SNEGSKA come from the germline V gene (reference sequence).